These 8 T cell receptor beta chains share one sample of origin, sequenced in a study of CXCR3-negative and CXCR3-positive naive CD8 T cells. UMI-labeled TRB cDNA libraries were prepared by 5' RACE. TCRdb reprocessed the 5' RACE reads and keeps a single row for each CDR3 protein, giving no DNA. Recorded for this sample: some 130,000 distinct CDR3 sequences. Sequenced: naive CXCR3- CD8+ T cells from blood. The subset: CD45RO-CCR7+CD27+CD95- naive CD8+ T cells lacking CXCR3 (TNR3-). The receptors derive from a human donor in good health. Some clones in this sample may be carry-over from other donors' samples.

The gene calls are TRBV7-9 and TRBJ2-3. The CDR3 is 12 amino acids. CDR1 SEHNR and CDR2 FQNEAQ come from the germline V gene (reference sequence). CDR3 in amino acids: CASSLETDTQYF.

The CDR3 sequence: CASSPADYNEQFF. This chain uses TRBV28 with TRBJ2-1. Germline loops: CDR1 MDHEN, CDR2 SYDVKM. This CDR3 comprises 13 residues.

This CDR3 reads CASSPILGLETYEQYF. V is TRBV7-6 and J is TRBJ2-7; TCRdb selects TRBD2, and the lack of DNA leaves this call unchecked. The CDR3 consists of 16 residues. Germline CDR1 and CDR2: SGHVS and FNYEAQ.

The J gene is TRBJ2-1, the V gene TRBV14; TCRdb lists TRBD2, though no DNA is available to test this call. The germline V gene has CDR1 SGHDN and CDR2 FVKESK. The CDR3 is 17 residues long. The CDR3 loop reads CASSQDLRVFPMYEQFF.

The J gene is TRBJ2-2, the V gene TRBV7-9. Germline values: CDR1 SEHNR, CDR2 FQNEAQ (reference sequence). This CDR3 spans 16 amino acids. The CDR3 reads CASSLVQSANTGELFF. The whole variable domain, remainder taken from reference TRBV7-9 and TRBJ2-2, is DTGVSQNPRHKITKRGQNVTFRCDPISEHNRLYWYRQTLGQGPEFLTYFQNEAQLEKSRLLSDRFSAERPKGSFSTLEIQRTEQGDSAMYLCASSLVQSANTGELFFGEGSRLTVL.

CDR3 residues: CATSRDSISYNEQFF. The chain carries TRBV15 and TRBJ2-1. Germline V gene lookup returns CDR1 LNHNV and CDR2 YYDKDF (reference sequence). The CDR3 has 15 residues.

The chain is built from TRBV2 and TRBJ2-7; checking the TCRdb D call of TRBD1 is not possible without DNA. There are 14 residues in the CDR3. Germline V gene sequence: CDR1 SNHLY, CDR2 FYNNEI. Here the CDR3 reads CASSDEDRPYEQYF.

CDR3 sequence: CASSFSELEETQYF. The chain is built from TRBV7-9 and TRBJ2-5. The CDR3 has 14 amino acids. Germline loops: CDR1 SEHNR, CDR2 FQNEAQ (reference sequence).